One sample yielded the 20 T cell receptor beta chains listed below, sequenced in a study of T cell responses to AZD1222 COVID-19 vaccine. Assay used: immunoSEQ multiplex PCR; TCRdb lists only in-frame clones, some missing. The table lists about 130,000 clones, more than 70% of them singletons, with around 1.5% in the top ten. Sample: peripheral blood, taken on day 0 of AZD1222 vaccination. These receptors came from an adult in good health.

CDR3 amino acids: CASSLFVRGPNTGELFF. Written as DNA, the CDR3 is TGTGCCAGCAGCCTTTTCGTCAGGGGCCCGAACACCGGGGAGCTGTTTTTT. The V and J genes are TRBV14 and TRBJ2-2, with D possibly being TRBD1 (6 bases). Trimming removed 4 bases at V and 0 bases at J, with 15 bases between. Germline CDR1 and CDR2: SGHDN and FVKESK. The CDR3 loop spans 17 amino acids.

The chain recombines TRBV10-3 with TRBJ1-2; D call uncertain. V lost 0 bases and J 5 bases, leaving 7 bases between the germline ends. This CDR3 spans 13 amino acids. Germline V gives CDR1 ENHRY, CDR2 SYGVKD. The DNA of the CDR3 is TGTGCCATCAGTGAGTCGACGCAGTATGGCTACACCTTC. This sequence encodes CAISESTQYGYTF.

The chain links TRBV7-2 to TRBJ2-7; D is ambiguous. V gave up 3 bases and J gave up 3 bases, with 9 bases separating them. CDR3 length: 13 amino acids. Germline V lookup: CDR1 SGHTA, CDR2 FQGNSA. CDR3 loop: CASSFDENYEQYF. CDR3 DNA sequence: TGTGCCAGCAGCTTCGACGAGAACTACGAGCAGTACTTC.

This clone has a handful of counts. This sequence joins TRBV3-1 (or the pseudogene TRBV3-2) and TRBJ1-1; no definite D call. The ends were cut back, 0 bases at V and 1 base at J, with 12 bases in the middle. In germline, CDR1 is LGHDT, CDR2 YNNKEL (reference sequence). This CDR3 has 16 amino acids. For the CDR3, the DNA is TGTGCCAGCAGCCAAGAAGTGATGGACGGGAACACTGAAGCTTTCTTT. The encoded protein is CASSQEVMDGNTEAFF.

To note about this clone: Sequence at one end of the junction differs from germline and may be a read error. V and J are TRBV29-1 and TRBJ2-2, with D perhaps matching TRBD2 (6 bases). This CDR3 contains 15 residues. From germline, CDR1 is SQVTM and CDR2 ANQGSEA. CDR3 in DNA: TGCAGCGTAGAAGCAAGGGGCGGGATGACCGGGGAGCTGTTTTTT. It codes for CSVEARGGMTGELFF.

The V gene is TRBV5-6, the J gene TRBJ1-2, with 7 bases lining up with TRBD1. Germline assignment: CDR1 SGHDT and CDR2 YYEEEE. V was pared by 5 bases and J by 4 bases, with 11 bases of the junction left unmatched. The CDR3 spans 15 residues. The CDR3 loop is CASRRGTALSYGYTF. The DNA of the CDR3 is TGTGCCAGCAGGAGAGGGACAGCCTTAAGCTATGGCTACACCTTC.

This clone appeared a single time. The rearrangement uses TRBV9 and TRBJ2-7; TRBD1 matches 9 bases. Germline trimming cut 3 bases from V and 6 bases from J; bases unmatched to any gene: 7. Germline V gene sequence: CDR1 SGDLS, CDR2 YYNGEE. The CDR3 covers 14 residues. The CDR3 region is CASSGGTGKGEQYF. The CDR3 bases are TGTGCCAGCAGCGGCGGGACAGGGAAGGGCGAGCAGTACTTC.

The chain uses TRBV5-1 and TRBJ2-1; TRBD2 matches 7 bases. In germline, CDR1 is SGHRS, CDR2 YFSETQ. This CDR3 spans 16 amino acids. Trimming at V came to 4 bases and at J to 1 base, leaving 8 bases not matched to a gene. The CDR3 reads CASSKLAIDSYNEQFF. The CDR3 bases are TGCGCCAGCAGCAAACTAGCGATCGATTCCTACAATGAGCAGTTCTTC.

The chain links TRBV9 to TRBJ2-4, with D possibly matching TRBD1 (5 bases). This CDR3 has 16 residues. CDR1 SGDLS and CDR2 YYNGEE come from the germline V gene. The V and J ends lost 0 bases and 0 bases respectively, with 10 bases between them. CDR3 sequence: CASSVGGQIAKNIQYF. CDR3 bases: TGTGCCAGCAGCGTAGGGGGCCAAATAGCCAAAAACATTCAGTACTTC.

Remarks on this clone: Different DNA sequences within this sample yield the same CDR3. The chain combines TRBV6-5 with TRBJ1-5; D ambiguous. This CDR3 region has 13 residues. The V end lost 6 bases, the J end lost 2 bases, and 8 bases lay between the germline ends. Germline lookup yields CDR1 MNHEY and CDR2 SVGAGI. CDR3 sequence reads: CASSYRGNQPQHF. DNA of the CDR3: TGTGCCAGCAGCTACAGAGGCAATCAGCCCCAGCATTTT.

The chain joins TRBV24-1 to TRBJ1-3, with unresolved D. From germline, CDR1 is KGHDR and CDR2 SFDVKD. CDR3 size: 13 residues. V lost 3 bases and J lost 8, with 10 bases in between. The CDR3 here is CATSDPDEYTIYF. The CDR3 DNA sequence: TGTGCCACCAGTGATCCGGATGAATACACCATATATTTT.

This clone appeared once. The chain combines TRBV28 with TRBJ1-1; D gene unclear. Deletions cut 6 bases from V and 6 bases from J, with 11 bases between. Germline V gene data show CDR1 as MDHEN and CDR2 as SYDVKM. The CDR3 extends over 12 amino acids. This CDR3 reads CASRASDAEAFF. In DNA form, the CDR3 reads TGTGCCAGCAGAGCTAGCGACGCTGAAGCTTTCTTT.

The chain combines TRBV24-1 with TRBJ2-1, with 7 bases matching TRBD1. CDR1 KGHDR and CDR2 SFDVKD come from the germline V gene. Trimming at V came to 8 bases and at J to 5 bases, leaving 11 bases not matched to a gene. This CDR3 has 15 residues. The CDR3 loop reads CATKPVTGVHNEQFF. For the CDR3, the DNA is TGTGCCACCAAACCCGTCACAGGGGTACACAATGAGCAGTTCTTC.

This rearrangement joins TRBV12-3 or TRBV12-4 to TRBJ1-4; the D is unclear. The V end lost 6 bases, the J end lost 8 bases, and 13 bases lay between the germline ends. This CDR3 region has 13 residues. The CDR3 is CASSATSWEKLFF. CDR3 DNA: TGTGCCAGCAGCGCGACAAGTTGGGAAAAACTGTTTTTT.

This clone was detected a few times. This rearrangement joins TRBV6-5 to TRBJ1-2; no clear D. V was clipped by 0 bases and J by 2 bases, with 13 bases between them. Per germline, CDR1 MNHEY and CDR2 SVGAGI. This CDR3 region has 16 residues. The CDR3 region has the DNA TGTGCCAGCAGTTACTCCCACGCCCAGATAAACTATGGCTACACCTTC. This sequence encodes CASSYSHAQINYGYTF.

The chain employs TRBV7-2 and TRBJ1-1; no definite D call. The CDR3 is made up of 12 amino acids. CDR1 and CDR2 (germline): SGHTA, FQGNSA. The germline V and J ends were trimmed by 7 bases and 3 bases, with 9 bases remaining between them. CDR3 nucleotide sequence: TGTGCCAGCAACAAAGAGCACACTGAAGCTTTCTTT. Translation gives CASNKEHTEAFF.

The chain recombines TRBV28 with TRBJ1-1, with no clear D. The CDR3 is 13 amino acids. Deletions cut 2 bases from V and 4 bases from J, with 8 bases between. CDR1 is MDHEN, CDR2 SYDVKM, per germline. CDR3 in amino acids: CASSLGEGTEAFF. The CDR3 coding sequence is TGTGCCAGCAGTTTAGGAGAGGGCACTGAAGCTTTCTTT. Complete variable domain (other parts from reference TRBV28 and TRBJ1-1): DVKVTQSSRYLVKRTGEKVFLECVQDMDHENMFWYRQDPGLGLRLIYFSYDVKMKEKGDIPEGYSVSREKKERFSLILESASTNQTSMYLCASSLGEGTEAFFGQGTRLTVV.

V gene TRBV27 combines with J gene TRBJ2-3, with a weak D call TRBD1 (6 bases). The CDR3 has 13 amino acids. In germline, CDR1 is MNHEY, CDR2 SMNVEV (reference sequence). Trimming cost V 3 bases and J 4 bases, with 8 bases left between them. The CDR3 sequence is CASSFWGPDTQYF. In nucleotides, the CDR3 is TGTGCCAGCAGTTTTTGGGGGCCAGATACGCAGTATTTT.

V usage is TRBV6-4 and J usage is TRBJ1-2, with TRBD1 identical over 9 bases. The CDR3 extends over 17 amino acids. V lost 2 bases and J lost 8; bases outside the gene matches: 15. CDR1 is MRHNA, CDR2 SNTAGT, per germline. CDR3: CASSDKNRGLRFEGYTF. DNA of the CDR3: TGTGCCAGCAGTGACAAAAACAGGGGGCTTCGTTTTGAGGGCTACACCTTC.

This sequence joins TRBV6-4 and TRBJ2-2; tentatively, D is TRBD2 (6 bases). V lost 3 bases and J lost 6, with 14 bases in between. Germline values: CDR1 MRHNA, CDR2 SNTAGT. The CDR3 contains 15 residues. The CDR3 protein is CASSEGGSKPGELFF. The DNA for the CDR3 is TGTGCCAGCAGTGAGGGAGGTTCTAAGCCCGGGGAGCTGTTTTTT.